This T cell receptor (beta chain) was identified during a study of blood T cells in healthy people across ages. A sample-barcoded 5' primer and a J-beta primer mix were used in a second PCR of about 6 to 11 cycles. TCRdb analysed the 5' RACE reads with MiXCR anew, one entry per CDR3 protein. The top ten clones hold 0.65% to 0.95% of a sample with more than 1,000,000 distinct CDR3 sequences, 20% to 25% of them seen once. Trimming stripped 4 bases from V and 3 bases from J, with 13 bases between. The CDR3 is made up of 15 amino acids. Germline CDR1 is MDHEN and CDR2 is SYDVKM. These records were also assigned to another study, of T cells of mothers and their children.

The genes are TRBV28 and TRBJ1-3; TRBD1 is a possible D gene (6 bases). The receptor was isolated from a girl aged 2 to 9 in good health. The source material was blood. CDR3 region: CASSSLGASGNTIYF. As DNA, the CDR3 is TGTGCCAGCAGTTCGTTGGGGGCGAGTGGAAACACCATATATTTT.